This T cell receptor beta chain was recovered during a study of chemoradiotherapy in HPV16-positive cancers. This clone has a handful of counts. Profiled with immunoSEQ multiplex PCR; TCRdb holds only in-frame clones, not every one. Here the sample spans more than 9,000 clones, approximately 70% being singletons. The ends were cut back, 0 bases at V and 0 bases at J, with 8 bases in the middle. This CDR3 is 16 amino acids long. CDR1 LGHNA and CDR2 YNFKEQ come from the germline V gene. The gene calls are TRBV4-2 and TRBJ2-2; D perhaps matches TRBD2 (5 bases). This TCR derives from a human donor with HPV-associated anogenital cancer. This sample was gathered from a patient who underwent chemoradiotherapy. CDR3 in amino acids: CASSQDPGSNTGELFF. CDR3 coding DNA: TGTGCCAGCAGCCAAGACCCGGGATCGAACACCGGGGAGCTGTTTTTT.